This section outlines one T cell receptor beta chain sequence together with its context. The data are from a study of blood T cell repertoires in COVID-19. Original analysis: Nucleated cell counts were estimated from reference gene primer amplification. Produced via immunoSEQ multiplex PCR; TCRdb's table is partial and in-frame only. D and trimming were read from the DNA, whereas the V and J calls and clone size are those reported in that table. The sample shows roughly 70,000 clones, more than 70% of them seen only once. The germline V gene encodes CDR1 LGHDT and CDR2 YNNKEL (reference sequence). This CDR3 has 17 residues. With V trimmed by 1 base and J by 0 bases, 9 bases remained unmatched.

The sequenced sample was peripheral blood. This chain joins TRBV3-1 (or the pseudogene TRBV3-2) and TRBJ2-7; 7 bases map to TRBD2. This TCR came from a man aged 70-80 years with acute or convalescent COVID-19. The CDR3 bases are TGTGCCAGCAGCCAAGGGGGGATTAGCGGGTTCTCCTACGAGCAGTACTTC. Its translation is CASSQGGISGFSYEQYF.